This T cell receptor beta chain was observed in a study of control samples from healthy donors and cancer patients. Measured with immunoSEQ multiplex PCR; TCRdb has only the in-frame clones, and not every one. The data contain some 120,000 clones, about 94% of them seen just once; the ten biggest clones take up 3.6%. Germline values: CDR1 SGHAT, CDR2 FQNNGV. The CDR3 runs to 15 residues. V was shortened by 2 bases and J by 4 bases, with 14 bases between the two germline ends. The receptor's source is a man aged 25 to 40 in good health. This chain uses TRBV11-2 with TRBJ1-1, with a tentative D call TRBD1 (5 bases). Sequenced material: blood. Here the CDR3 reads CASSLTRALGTEAFF. For the CDR3, the DNA is TGTGCCAGCAGCTTAACCAGGGCTTTGGGCACTGAAGCTTTCTTT.